Described below is a single T cell receptor beta chain sequence and its context. Clones were sequenced by immunoSEQ multiplex PCR, and TCRdb holds only the in-frame ones, with some missing. The table lists fewer than 25,000 clones, over 85% of them singletons. This sample was taken from a study of T cell changes during pregnancy in multiple sclerosis. This specimen consisted of CD8+ T cells from peripheral blood mononuclear cells, obtained in the third trimester of pregnancy. This clonotype was sampled from a female donor in good health, enrolled as a control in a pregnancy study.

This CDR3 is CSVDSRVIREQFF. In DNA form, the CDR3 reads TGCAGCGTTGATTCCAGGGTTATTCGTGAGCAGTTCTTC. The V call is TRBV29-1, the J call TRBJ2-1; D might be TRBD1 (5 bases). Germline V lookup: CDR1 SQVTM, CDR2 ANQGSEA. This CDR3 has 13 amino acids. Trimming left V 3 bases short and J 9 bases short, with 15 bases between.